Listed below are T cell receptor beta chains from one sample, sequenced in a study of radiotherapy plus CTLA-4 blockade in lung cancer. Here immunoSEQ multiplex PCR was the method, and the copy in TCRdb shows in-frame clones only, minus some. The table has some 98,000 clones, approximately 85% seen once. The sample here was peripheral blood, taken from a patient treated with radiotherapy plus ipilimumab. The origin of the receptors is a human donor with non-small cell lung cancer who had a partial response to radiotherapy plus ipilimumab. Both conserved end residues are part of each CDR3. D genes are given only for firm matches. Clone size, where shown, is once, few, many, or a class for clones that have expanded.

DNA: TGTGCCAGCAGTTTAAGGGCAGGGGGAGGCAATCAGCCCCAGCATTTT
CDR3: CASSLRAGGGNQPQHF
J: TRBJ1-5
V: TRBV28
D: TRBD1
size: -

DNA: TGTGCCACCAGGGGCGGGGAAGGGGATACGCAGTATTTT
CDR3: CATRGGEGDTQYF
J: TRBJ2-3
V: TRBV10-3
D: -
size: -

DNA: TGCGCCAGCAGTGATTCGCTAGCGGCCTACAATGAGCAGTTCTTC
CDR3: CASSDSLAAYNEQFF
J: TRBJ2-1
V: TRBV10-1
D: TRBD2
size: -

DNA: TGTGCCAGTACCACAGGGGGTAGGCAGCCCCAGCATTTT
CDR3: CASTTGGRQPQHF
J: TRBJ1-5
V: TRBV19
D: TRBD1
size: -

DNA: TGTGCCATCAGTGAGTTGGAGGGTCAGCCCCAGCATTTT
CDR3: CAISELEGQPQHF
J: TRBJ1-5
V: TRBV10-3
D: -
size: once

DNA: TGTGCCTGGAGACTAGCGGGCCCGTACAATGAGCAGTTCTTC
CDR3: CAWRLAGPYNEQFF
J: TRBJ2-1
V: TRBV30
D: TRBD2
size: -

DNA: TGTGCCAGACAGGGGGCGTTTTCGTACGAGCAGTACTTC
CDR3: CARQGAFSYEQYF
J: TRBJ2-7
V: TRBV30
D: TRBD1
size: few

DNA: TGTGCCAGTAGTATTGATGCCAGCTCCTACAATGAGCAGTTCTTC
CDR3: CASSIDASSYNEQFF
J: TRBJ2-1
V: TRBV19
D: -
size: -

DNA: TGTGCCAGCAGGATAGAAGGTAGCGGGACCTACGAGCAGTACTTC
CDR3: CASRIEGSGTYEQYF
J: TRBJ2-7
V: TRBV28
D: TRBD2
size: once

DNA: TGCAGCGTTTCCACAGGGGGCCCGAGCACAGATACGCAGTATTTT
CDR3: CSVSTGGPSTDTQYF
J: TRBJ2-3
V: TRBV29-1
D: TRBD1
size: -

DNA: TGCGCCAGCAGCCGCGGGACAGGGCGGTGGGAAAAACTGTTTTTT
CDR3: CASSRGTGRWEKLFF
J: TRBJ1-4
V: TRBV4-1
D: TRBD1
size: -

DNA: TGTGCCAGCAGCCCCTCGGACAGGGGGAATACTGAAGCTTTCTTT
CDR3: CASSPSDRGNTEAFF
J: TRBJ1-1
V: TRBV7-3
D: TRBD1
size: -

DNA: TGTGCCAGCAGCTTTCAGGGTCCGACCTACAATGAGCAGTTCTTC
CDR3: CASSFQGPTYNEQFF
J: TRBJ2-1
V: TRBV5-6
D: -
size: -

DNA: TGTGCCAGTATGCCTCCGGGACAGGGTGTTTCTGAAGCTTTCTTT
CDR3: CASMPPGQGVSEAFF
J: TRBJ1-1
V: TRBV19
D: TRBD1
size: -

DNA: TGTGCCAGTAGTCGTAACAGGGAGGGAGCTTTCTTT
CDR3: CASSRNREGAFF
J: TRBJ1-1
V: TRBV19
D: -
size: -

DNA: TGTGCCAGCAGCCATATTAATCTCAATGAGCAGTTCTTC
CDR3: CASSHINLNEQFF
J: TRBJ2-1
V: TRBV14
D: -
size: -

DNA: TGCGCCAGCAGCTTATTAGGTCAGGGGGAGGATACGCAGTATTTT
CDR3: CASSLLGQGEDTQYF
J: TRBJ2-3
V: TRBV5-1
D: TRBD1
size: -

DNA: TGTGCCAGCTCCCCGGGACTGAGCAATCAGCCCCAGCATTTT
CDR3: CASSPGLSNQPQHF
J: TRBJ1-5
V: TRBV18
D: -
size: -

DNA: TGTGCCAGCGGGACTAGCGGTAGCACAGATACGCAGTATTTT
CDR3: CASGTSGSTDTQYF
J: TRBJ2-3
V: TRBV7-2
D: TRBD2
size: once